Shown below are 17 T cell receptor beta chains from a single sample sequenced in a study of T cell responses to AZD1222 COVID-19 vaccine (dated by TCRdb to the early 2020s). Taken with the paper, the label for time point translates to: baseline before first vaccination. The library came from the immunoSEQ multiplex PCR assay. Held by TCRdb, this immuneACCESS table contains in-frame sequences only and omits some clones. Under half of the omission traces to an unresolved V gene where checked; the cause of the rest is unknown. Within this sample are roughly 160,000 clones, with around 94% of them counted one time only. The top ten clones comprise approximately 0.6% of the sample. The source was peripheral blood, collected on day 0 of AZD1222 vaccination. Receptors originate from an adult in good health.

The chain couples TRBV14 to TRBJ2-3, with 10 bases aligning to TRBD2. This CDR3 is built from 18 residues. Germline V gene sequence: CDR1 SGHDN, CDR2 FVKESK. Trimming removed 1 base from V and 0 bases from J; junction bases left unmatched: 7. CDR3 DNA: TGTGCCAGCAGCCAAGTTTATGGGACTAGCGTGAGCACAGATACGCAGTATTTT. Amino acids: CASSQVYGTSVSTDTQYF.

This sequence joins TRBV5-6 and TRBJ2-7, with D uncertain. Germline V lookup: CDR1 SGHDT, CDR2 YYEEEE. Trimming cost V 1 base and J 3 bases, with 14 bases left between them. The CDR3 has 15 amino acids. CDR3 sequence reads: CASSLLGSGIYEQYF. CDR3 nucleotide sequence: TGTGCCAGCAGCTTGTTGGGGTCAGGAATCTACGAGCAGTACTTC.

CDR3 loop: CASSWQPYEQYF. The CDR3 nucleotides are TGTGCCAGCAGCTGGCAACCCTACGAGCAGTACTTC. The V and J genes are TRBV7-9 and TRBJ2-7, with D unresolved. CDR1 is SEHNR and CDR2 is FQNEAQ in the germline V gene (reference sequence). CDR3 length: 12 amino acids. Trimming removed 4 bases from V and 2 bases from J, with 6 bases in between.

The chain carries TRBV27 and TRBJ2-7; D assignment may be TRBD1 or TRBD2 (5 bases each). V shed 2 bases and J shed 5 bases, with 13 bases lying between them. Germline V gene data show CDR1 as MNHEY and CDR2 as SMNVEV (reference sequence). This CDR3 spans 14 amino acids. CDR3 nucleotide sequence: TGTGCCAGCAGTTTAGGGGGTGGCACGGACGAGCAGTACTTC. Its translation is CASSLGGGTDEQYF.

The gene calls are TRBV15 and TRBJ2-7; D may be TRBD1 or TRBD2 (5 bases each). The CDR3 runs 14 residues. CDR1 and CDR2 from the germline V gene are LNHNV and YYDKDF (reference sequence). V gave up 3 bases and J gave up 7 bases, with 16 bases separating them. CDR3 protein: CATSSRSGLREQYF. The CDR3 region has the DNA TGTGCCACCAGCAGTAGATCGGGGCTACGGGAGCAGTACTTC.

The chain combines TRBV7-9 with TRBJ1-1; D gene uncertain. CDR3 length: 15 residues. With 5 bases removed from V and 8 bases from J, the gap between germline ends came to 21 bases. CDR1 is SEHNR and CDR2 is FQNEAQ in the germline V gene (reference sequence). The CDR3 nucleotides are TGTGCCAGCAGCCAACACCGCCACAAGTATAGCGAAGCTTTCTTT. It translates to CASSQHRHKYSEAFF.

This clone has a single count. The V gene is TRBV5-4, the J gene TRBJ2-2; TRBD2 aligns across 7 bases. Germline lookup yields CDR1 SGHNT and CDR2 YYREEE (reference sequence). The trim removed 4 bases at V and 6 bases at J, leaving 9 bases unmatched. The CDR3 is 15 residues long. The DNA for the CDR3 is TGTGCCAGCAGCCCAGGGACGGGGGGAGCCGGGGAGCTGTTTTTT. It codes for CASSPGTGGAGELFF.

This clone appeared once. This chain connects TRBV12-3 or TRBV12-4 to TRBJ1-2, with D possibly matching TRBD1 (6 bases). With 6 bases removed from V and 5 bases from J, the gap between germline ends came to 13 bases. The length of the CDR3 is 13 residues. In DNA form, the CDR3 reads TGTGCCAGCAGCCGGACAGATTCGTATGGCTACACCTTC. Its translation is CASSRTDSYGYTF.

A remark on this clone: The junction departs from germline at one end; a sequencing error may be responsible. This chain uses TRBV11-2 with TRBJ1-1, with TRBD1 as a possible D gene (5 bases). The CDR3 totals 12 residues. Germline loops: CDR1 SGHAT, CDR2 FQNNGV. The CDR3 DNA follows: TGTGCCAGCAGCTCGAGACTTGTGGGGGTAGTATTT. Protein product: CASSSRLVGVVF.

On this clone itself: The junction differs from germline at one of its ends, possibly a read error. The rearrangement links TRBV7-8 to TRBJ1-5; possible D gene TRBD1, 6 bases. Germline V CDR1 and CDR2: SGHVS, FQNEAQ. The CDR3 length is 15 residues. The CDR3 DNA is TGTGCCAGCAGATTAGATGGGGGGCCGGAACAGCCCCAGCATTTT. Its translation: CASRLDGGPEQPQHF.

The V gene is TRBV6-4, the J gene TRBJ1-2; D ambiguous. The CDR3 length is 15 residues. Germline CDR1 and CDR2: MRHNA and SNTAGT. V lost 3 bases and J 6 bases, leaving 17 bases between the germline ends. CDR3 residues: CASSEQSWGDDGYTF. The CDR3 DNA sequence: TGTGCCAGCAGTGAACAATCTTGGGGTGACGATGGCTACACCTTC.

CDR3 DNA sequence: TGTGCCAGCAGTTTTGGGCCGGGCGAGCAGTACTTC. Its protein is CASSFGPGEQYF. The genes are TRBV12-3 or TRBV12-4 and TRBJ2-7; no clear D gene. This CDR3 is built from 12 residues. With 3 bases removed from V and 6 bases from J, the gap between germline ends came to 9 bases.

This clone was seen a handful of times. J is TRBJ2-1 and V is TRBV5-4; TRBD2 matches 10 bases. The CDR3 is made up of 15 amino acids. V gave up 4 bases and J gave up 3 bases; unmatched junction bases: 4. Germline assignment: CDR1 SGHNT and CDR2 YYREEE (reference sequence). CDR3 loop: CASSQGLAVYNEQFF. The CDR3 bases are TGTGCCAGCAGCCAAGGACTAGCGGTCTACAATGAGCAGTTCTTC.

This clone was observed once. The gene calls are TRBV11-3 and TRBJ2-7; possibly TRBD2 for D (6 bases). There are 13 residues in the CDR3. V lost 1 base to trimming and J lost 7 bases, with 11 bases between them. The germline gives CDR1 SGHNT, CDR2 YENEEA. The CDR3 DNA is TGTGCCAGCAGCTTAGTACTGGGGAGGGAGCAGTACTTC. This sequence encodes CASSLVLGREQYF.

The rearrangement links TRBV29-1 to TRBJ1-3, with 7 nucleotides matching TRBD1. Looked up from germline, CDR1 is SQVTM and CDR2 is ANQGSEA. Germline trimming cut 7 bases from V and 0 bases from J; bases unmatched to any gene: 3. The CDR3 runs to 13 residues. The DNA for the CDR3 is TGCAGCGCGGGACAGAGCTCTGGAAACACCATATATTTT. The encoded protein is CSAGQSSGNTIYF. The whole variable domain, filled in from reference TRBV29-1 and TRBJ1-3, reads SAVISQKPSRDICQRGTSLTIQCQVDSQVTMMFWYRQQPGQSLTLIATANQGSEATYESGFVIDKFPISRPNLTFSTLTVSNMSPEDSSIYLCSAGQSSGNTIYFGEGSWLTVV.

This chain connects TRBV18 to TRBJ1-6, with D maybe TRBD1 (6 bases). The CDR3 consists of 14 residues. The V end was cut by 3 bases, the J end by 7 bases, with 10 bases between. Germline CDR1 reads KGHSH; CDR2 reads LQKENI. CDR3 loop: CASSPTQGNSPLHF. The DNA of the CDR3 is TGTGCCAGCTCACCCACACAGGGAAATTCACCCCTCCACTTT.

The genes are TRBV19 and TRBJ2-2; 8 positions agree with TRBD1. The trim removed 4 bases at V and 6 bases at J, leaving 7 bases unmatched. Germline values: CDR1 LNHDA, CDR2 SQIVND (reference sequence). The CDR3 contains 15 residues. The CDR3 region has the DNA TGTGCCAGTAGTAGGGGACAGGTAGCCGCCGGGGAGCTGTTTTTT. Its protein product is CASSRGQVAAGELFF.